This TCR beta chain comes out of a study of blood T cell repertoires in COVID-19. About the study: Some COVID-19 samples were acute and others convalescent; all came from the United States, Italy and Spain.

Germline V gene sequence: CDR1 GTSNPN, CDR2 SVGIG (reference sequence). The CDR3 has 14 amino acids. Trimming took off 4 bases at V and 14 bases at J, with 25 bases between the two ends. Study members were between about 18 and 89 years old and lived in around 24 US regions. In the original workflow: Amplification of reference gene primers provided the estimated nucleated cell counts. Assay: immunoSEQ multiplex PCR; the TCRdb copy retains only in-frame clones and omits some. That table gives V, J and clone size, and the DNA gave D and trimming. The sample contains 380,000 or so clones, approximately 86% of which appear only once.

The rearrangement links TRBV30 to TRBJ2-3; D uncertain. The sequence came from a woman aged 40-49 years with acute COVID-19. The sequenced material came from PBMCs or T cells enriched from blood (not recorded which). The CDR3 nucleotides read TGTGCCTGGACTGGCGGCGGTTCGGTTGGAACCCGGTATTTT. Its protein product is CAWTGGGSVGTRYF.